This T cell receptor (beta chain) emerged from a study of CD8 T cells in Susac syndrome. Study information: Active disease was present in 5 or 6 of the sequenced Susac syndrome patients, whereas fewer than 10 of them were in remission.

Study findings and constraints: Across the total CD8+ repertoires, 15 to 20 Susac-specific public clones were detected, and across the CD8+ TEMRA repertoires, roughly five such clones were detected.

Germline CDR1 is SNHLY and CDR2 is FYNNEI. The CDR3 totals 12 residues. V gave up 8 bases and J gave up 6 bases, with 14 bases separating them. Sequencing of TCR beta was undertaken in CD8+ and CD4+ T cells derived from blood. As regards this clonotype: Its antigen is not identified.

RNA totalling roughly 0.45 to 1 ug underwent reverse transcription with random hexamers. TCRdb called the immunoSEQ multiplex PCR reads again in MiXCR, with one record for every CDR3 protein. The data show around 80,000 distinct CDR3 sequences, approximately 94% seen once. Input material: CD8+ T cells from PBMCs. The gene calls are TRBV2 and TRBJ2-7; D not certain. The clonotype comes from a human donor with Susac syndrome. CDR3 coding DNA: TGTGCCAGCCCAGCCCAGTCGGGCGAGCAGTACTTC. Translated: CASPAQSGEQYF.